The entry below describes one TCR beta chain. The data derive from a study of shared clonotypes between healthy human individuals. Libraries were prepared by immunoSEQ multiplex PCR; TCRdb keeps only in-frame clonotypes and omits some of them. The sample lists roughly 2.5 million clones; 85% to 95% were seen once. Germline V gene sequence: CDR1 MDHEN, CDR2 SYDVKM. The CDR3 is 15 amino acids. Sequenced sample: naive CD4+ T cells sorted from blood. Regarding subset: CD45RA+ positively selected. This clonotype was obtained from a man aged 18 to 35 in good health. The genes are TRBV28 and TRBJ2-5; 8 bases agree with TRBD1. The end of the DNA fits TRBJ2-7 better, so the J call may be wrong. In nucleotides, the CDR3 is TGTGCCAGCAGTCCCCGGGACAGGTTGGTCCACGAGCAGTACTTC. Translated: CASSPRDRLVHEQYF.